This T cell receptor (beta chain) came from a study of control samples from healthy donors and cancer patients. The V end was cut by 4 bases, the J end by 0 bases, with 13 bases between. CDR3 length: 15 amino acids. CDR1 is LGHDT and CDR2 is YNNKEL in the germline V gene (reference sequence). Data came from immunoSEQ multiplex PCR; TCRdb stores just in-frame clones and leaves some out. The sample lists 74,000 or so clones; around 89% were seen once. Material: blood. This receptor was identified in a man aged 50 to 59 in good health. V and J are TRBV3-1 (or the pseudogene TRBV3-2) and TRBJ2-7; maybe TRBD2 (5 bases). The CDR3 is CASSPGSGGSYEQYF. DNA of the CDR3: TGTGCCAGCAGCCCCGGATCCGGAGGCTCCTACGAGCAGTACTTC.